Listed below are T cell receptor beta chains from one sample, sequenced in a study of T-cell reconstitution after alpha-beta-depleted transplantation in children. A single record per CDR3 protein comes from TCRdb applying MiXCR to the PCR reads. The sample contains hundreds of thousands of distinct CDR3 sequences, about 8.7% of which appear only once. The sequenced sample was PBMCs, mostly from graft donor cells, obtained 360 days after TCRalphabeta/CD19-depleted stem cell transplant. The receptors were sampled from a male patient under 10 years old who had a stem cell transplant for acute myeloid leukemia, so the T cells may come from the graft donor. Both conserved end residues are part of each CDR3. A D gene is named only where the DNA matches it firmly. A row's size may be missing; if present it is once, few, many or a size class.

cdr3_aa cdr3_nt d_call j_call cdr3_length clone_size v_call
CASSQGREGENEQFF TGTGCCAGCAGCCAAGGACGGGAGGGGGAGAATGAGCAGTTCTTC TRBD2 TRBJ2-1 15 - TRBV4-2
CASSYSGGIQPQHF TGTGCCAGCAGTTACTCGGGAGGGATACAACCTCAGCATTTT - TRBJ1-5 14 - TRBV6-5
CASGPRDATPEWGTQYF TGTGCTAGTGGTCCCCGGGACGCCACCCCCGAATGGGGGACCCAGTACTTC - TRBJ2-5 17 few TRBV12-5
CASSQGWSSSPGANVLTF TGTGCCAGCAGCCAAGGGTGGAGTTCTTCCCCTGGGGCCAACGTCCTGACTTTC - TRBJ2-6 18 many TRBV3-1
CAISDIKRTEAFF TGTGCCATCAGTGACATAAAGAGAACTGAAGCTTTCTTT - TRBJ1-1 13 many TRBV10-3
CASSYVGGFSYEQYF TGTGCCAGCAGTTACGTGGGGGGCTTTTCCTACGAGCAGTACTTC - TRBJ2-7 15 few TRBV6-5
CASSLYIKGETQYF TGCGCCAGCAGCTTATATATCAAGGGAGAGACCCAGTACTTC - TRBJ2-5 14 few TRBV5-1
CASSLTSGSNEQFF TGCGCCAGCAGCTTGACTAGCGGGAGCAATGAGCAGTTCTTC TRBD2 TRBJ2-1 14 many TRBV5-1
CASSWGRGTEAFF TGTGCCAGCAGTTGGGGCCGGGGCACTGAAGCTTTCTTT - TRBJ1-1 13 few TRBV27
CASSLGLANYNEQFF TGTGCCAGCAGTTTAGGGCTAGCGAACTACAATGAGCAGTTCTTC - TRBJ2-1 15 - TRBV27
CASSLTWVPGNTIYF TGTGCCAGCAGTCTTACATGGGTCCCTGGAAACACCATATATTTT - TRBJ1-3 15 - TRBV28
CSASEGTQETQYF TGCAGTGCTAGCGAAGGGACCCAAGAGACCCAGTACTTC - TRBJ2-5 13 few TRBV20-1
CASKVTGSNQPQHF TGTGCCAGCAAGGTGACAGGGAGCAATCAGCCCCAGCATTTT TRBD1 TRBJ1-5 14 few TRBV12-3/TRBV12-4
CSAWTLYSNQPQHF TGCAGTGCTTGGACCTTATATAGCAATCAGCCCCAGCATTTT - TRBJ1-5 14 - TRBV20-1
CASGTTGGQDTQYF TGTGCCAGCGGCACCACGGGGGGGCAAGATACGCAGTATTTT TRBD2 TRBJ2-3 14 - TRBV27
CASSSSLAGGSTDTQYF TGTGCCAGCAGCTCTTCCCTAGCGGGGGGATCCACAGATACGCAGTATTTT TRBD2 TRBJ2-3 17 few TRBV7-2
CASSFTEYNEQFF TGTGCCAGCAGTTTTACGGAGTACAATGAGCAGTTCTTC - TRBJ2-1 13 many TRBV12-3/TRBV12-4
CASKDREGYEQYF TGTGCCAGCAAGGACAGGGAGGGTTACGAGCAGTACTTC - TRBJ2-7 13 - TRBV2
CASSFGTFQETQYF TGCGCCAGCAGCTTTGGGACTTTTCAAGAGACCCAGTACTTC - TRBJ2-5 14 many TRBV5-1
CASSPRPVGELFF TGTGCCAGCAGTCCCCGCCCAGTCGGGGAGCTGTTTTTT - TRBJ2-2 13 few TRBV2
CASSPTSGVQETQYF TGTGCCAGCAGCCCAACTAGCGGTGTTCAAGAGACCCAGTACTTC TRBD2 TRBJ2-5 15 few TRBV12-3/TRBV12-4
CASSPVSNDFLQETQYF TGCGCCAGCAGCCCCGTGTCAAATGACTTCCTCCAAGAGACCCAGTACTTC - TRBJ2-5 17 - TRBV5-1
CATSRDVGRNEQFF TGTGCCACCAGCAGAGATGTGGGTCGGAATGAGCAGTTCTTC - TRBJ2-1 14 - TRBV15
CASKLEGGTDTQYF TGTGCCAGCAAACTAGAGGGCGGCACAGATACGCAGTATTTT - TRBJ2-3 14 - TRBV12-3/TRBV12-4
CASSETGGINQPQHF TGTGCCAGCAGTGAAACAGGGGGCATCAATCAGCCCCAGCATTTT TRBD1 TRBJ1-5 15 - TRBV12-3/TRBV12-4
CASSLRGSGGYNEQFF TGTGCCAGCAGTTTACGAGGTAGCGGGGGATACAATGAGCAGTTCTTC TRBD2 TRBJ2-1 16 - TRBV12-3/TRBV12-4
CASSQGGEYNEQFF TGCGCCAGCAGCCAAGGGGGCGAATACAATGAGCAGTTCTTC TRBD1 TRBJ2-1 14 - TRBV5-1
CSATSGRALDTQYF TGCAGTGCTACTAGCGGGAGGGCCTTAGATACGCAGTATTTT TRBD2 TRBJ2-3 14 many TRBV20-1
CASSLGRTNSYEQYF TGCGCCAGCAGCTTGGGGAGGACTAACTCCTACGAGCAGTACTTC - TRBJ2-7 15 many TRBV5-1
CASSLHNWDTEAFF TGTGCCAGCAGCTTACATAACTGGGACACTGAAGCTTTCTTT - TRBJ1-1 14 many TRBV7-9
CASSLAATGEYYEQYF TGTGCCAGCAGCTTAGCCGCGACAGGAGAATACTACGAGCAGTACTTC - TRBJ2-7 16 few TRBV7-9
CSAKAGQKNTEAFF TGCAGCGCCAAGGCGGGACAGAAGAACACTGAAGCTTTCTTT TRBD1 TRBJ1-1 14 many TRBV29-1
CASTPGTVYNEQFF TGTGCCAGTACCCCCGGGACGGTTTACAATGAGCAGTTCTTC - TRBJ2-1 14 few TRBV19
CASSLDRGTNTEAFF TGTGCCAGCAGTTTAGACAGGGGGACGAACACTGAAGCTTTCTTT TRBD1 TRBJ1-1 15 few TRBV12-3/TRBV12-4
CASSHSPGPDEKLFF TGCGCCAGCAGCCATTCCCCGGGCCCGGATGAAAAACTGTTTTTT - TRBJ1-4 15 few TRBV4-3
CASSLDLQETQYF TGCGCCAGCAGCTTGGACCTCCAAGAGACCCAGTACTTC - TRBJ2-5 13 many TRBV5-1
CASSFGPREETQYF TGCGCCAGCAGCTTCGGCCCAAGGGAAGAGACCCAGTACTTC - TRBJ2-5 14 many TRBV5-1
CASSPGTLNYGYTF TGTGCCAGCAGCCCAGGGACACTAAACTATGGCTACACCTTC - TRBJ1-2 14 many TRBV4-2
CASSLAAAGLSYTF TGCGCCAGCAGCTTGGCCGCGGCAGGGCTAAGCTACACCTTC - TRBJ1-2 14 few TRBV5-1
CASSPRGLRSSYNEQFF TGTGCCAGCAGCCCCCGAGGGTTACGTAGCTCCTACAATGAGCAGTTCTTC - TRBJ2-1 17 - TRBV9
CASTAIGGTYNEQFF TGTGCCAGCACCGCCATAGGGGGAACCTACAATGAGCAGTTCTTC - TRBJ2-1 15 - TRBV6-1
CASSLVGHTGNEQFF TGTGCCAGCAGCTTGGTGGGACATACGGGGAATGAGCAGTTCTTC - TRBJ2-1 15 many TRBV5-6
CASRYDSSGGRETQYF TGTGCCAGCAGATACGACTCTAGCGGGGGGCGAGAGACCCAGTACTTC TRBD2 TRBJ2-5 16 few TRBV6-5
CASSLQGFTPHGYTF TGCGCCAGCAGCTTGCAGGGTTTCACCCCCCATGGCTACACCTTC - TRBJ1-2 15 - TRBV5-1
CSAAGSRGEKLFF TGCAGTGCTGCCGGATCTCGGGGGGAAAAACTGTTTTTT - TRBJ1-4 13 - TRBV20-1
CASSLTLGGQETQYF TGCGCCAGCAGCTTAACCCTAGGGGGACAAGAGACCCAGTACTTC - TRBJ2-5 15 many TRBV5-1
CSVDDRGTDTQYF TGCAGCGTTGACGACAGGGGCACAGATACGCAGTATTTT TRBD1 TRBJ2-3 13 few TRBV29-1
CASSLAGLANTGELFF TGCGCCAGCAGCTTGGCCGGACTAGCGAACACCGGGGAGCTGTTTTTT TRBD2 TRBJ2-2 16 - TRBV5-1
CASSLAGATDTQYF TGTGCCAGCAGTCTAGCGGGTGCCACAGATACGCAGTATTTT TRBD2 TRBJ2-3 14 many TRBV11-3
CSVEDLVEETQYF TGCAGCGTTGAAGATCTGGTAGAAGAGACCCAGTACTTC - TRBJ2-5 13 few TRBV29-1
CSASTGSQETQYF TGCAGTGCTAGCACAGGTTCCCAAGAGACCCAGTACTTC - TRBJ2-5 13 - TRBV20-1
CSVVGGLEQYF TGCAGCGTTGTGGGCGGTTTGGAGCAGTACTTC - TRBJ2-7 11 few TRBV29-1
CASLTGGTEAFF TGTGCCAGTCTTACAGGGGGGACTGAAGCTTTCTTT TRBD1 TRBJ1-1 12 few TRBV12-3/TRBV12-4
CSASKGGAYYGYTF TGCAGCGCCTCAAAGGGGGGGGCCTACTATGGCTACACCTTC - TRBJ1-2 14 few TRBV29-1
CASSLGQNPLKQYF TGTGCCAGCAGTTTAGGACAGAACCCTTTGAAGCAGTACTTC - TRBJ2-7 14 many TRBV12-3/TRBV12-4
CASSLAIPGTGWTDTQYF TGTGCCAGCAGCTTAGCAATTCCGGGGACAGGGTGGACAGATACGCAGTATTTT TRBD1 TRBJ2-3 18 few TRBV7-2
CASSSLPTGRGKETQYF TGTGCCAGCAGCTCCCTGCCGACGGGGCGAGGGAAAGAGACCCAGTACTTC - TRBJ2-5 17 - TRBV7-6
CASSPWSGGNEKLFF TGTGCCAGCAGCCCCTGGTCGGGGGGTAATGAAAAACTGTTTTTT - TRBJ1-4 15 many TRBV7-9
CSASSTPNQPQHF TGCAGTGCTAGTTCTACCCCCAATCAGCCCCAGCATTTT - TRBJ1-5 13 many TRBV20-1
CSAQSDREYAFF TGCAGTGCCCAATCCGACAGGGAATACGCTTTCTTT TRBD1 TRBJ1-1 12 many TRBV20-1